One sample yielded the 5 T cell receptor beta chains listed below, sequenced in a study of identical twins' blood T cells. Each CDR3 protein is one row after TCRdb ran MiXCR on the 5' RACE reads. The table records 350,000 to 400,000 distinct CDR3 sequences, more than 25% of them present only once. Sequencing was carried out using PBMCs. These receptors were obtained from a woman aged 18-49 years in good health.

This clonotype occurred many times. The chain joins TRBV20-1 to TRBJ2-5; 9 bases line up with TRBD2. Germline trimming cut 2 bases from V and 2 bases from J; bases unmatched to any gene: 6. This CDR3 has 15 residues. The germline gives CDR1 DFQATT, CDR2 SNEGSKA (reference sequence). CDR3 residues: CSARNSGGSQETQYF. The CDR3, as DNA: TGCAGTGCTAGAAACAGCGGGGGGTCACAAGAGACCCAGTACTTC.

V is TRBV5-4 and J is TRBJ2-2; tentative D call: TRBD1 (5 bases). The germline gives CDR1 SGHNT, CDR2 YYREEE (reference sequence). CDR3 length equals 14 residues. V was pared by 3 bases and J by 4 bases, with 10 bases between. The CDR3 DNA follows: TGTGCCAGCAGCTCGGACATACGCACCGGGGAGCTGTTTTTT. Translation: CASSSDIRTGELFF.

As concerns this clonotype: This may be a read error: a much more frequent sequence differs by one nucleotide. The rearrangement links TRBV10-3 to TRBJ1-3; 8 bases fit TRBD1. This CDR3 contains 15 residues. The V segment lost 2 bases and the J segment 4 bases; nucleotides outside the gene matches: 4. CDR1 is ENHRY and CDR2 is SYGVKD in the germline V gene. The chain's CDR3 is CAISEGQGVGNTIYF. The CDR3 DNA sequence: TGTGCCATCAGTGAGGGACAGGGAGTCGGAAACACCATATATTTT.

Details on this clonotype: A much larger clone is a single base away; this may be a read error. The genes are TRBV10-3 and TRBJ1-1, with 7 nucleotides matching TRBD1. This CDR3 has 12 residues. Germline assignment: CDR1 ENHRY and CDR2 SYGVKD. The CDR3: CAISESGTEALF. CDR3 nucleotides: TGTGCCATCAGTGAGTCCGGGACAGAAGCTCTCTTT.

J is TRBJ2-3 and V is TRBV20-1, with a weak D call TRBD2 (5 bases). Trimming took 4 bases from V and 7 from J, leaving 15 bases between them. Germline lookup yields CDR1 DFQATT and CDR2 SNEGSKA (reference sequence). The CDR3 covers 13 residues. This CDR3 is CSAIEGGGYTQYF. The CDR3 DNA sequence: TGCAGTGCTATAGAAGGTGGCGGGTATACGCAGTATTTT.